What follows are 31 T cell receptor beta chains derived from one specimen sequenced in a study of blood T cell repertoires in COVID-19. This table comes from immunoSEQ multiplex PCR, and its TCRdb copy is limited to in-frame clones, with some not included. This sample has 150,000 to 200,000 clones, with just over 85% found just once. The sequencing sample was made of peripheral blood. The receptors shown here come from a man aged 50 to 60 with active or convalescent COVID-19.

The chain is built from TRBV28 and TRBJ2-3; D remains ambiguous. V was cut by 4 bases and J by 5 bases, with 13 bases left in between. Germline CDR1 reads MDHEN; CDR2 reads SYDVKM. The CDR3 sequence is 14 residues long. The CDR3 DNA reads TGTGCCAGCAGTTCCTCTCCGGGTGAAGATACGCAGTATTTT. Translating it yields CASSSSPGEDTQYF.

The rearrangement uses TRBV2 and TRBJ1-2; possibly TRBD1 for D (5 bases). Trimming took 4 bases from V and 4 from J, leaving 13 bases between them. The CDR3 is made up of 14 amino acids. Germline V gene lookup returns CDR1 SNHLY and CDR2 FYNNEI. CDR3: CASSVQAPGYGYTF. The DNA for the CDR3 is TGTGCCAGCAGTGTACAGGCTCCGGGCTATGGCTACACCTTC.

The V call is TRBV6-5, the J call TRBJ2-3; 10 bases match TRBD2. The length of the CDR3 is 14 residues. V shed 6 bases, J shed 4 bases, and the junction held 4 bases outside the gene matches. CDR1 MNHEY and CDR2 SVGAGI come from the germline V gene. CDR3 DNA sequence: TGTGCCAGCAGACTAGCGGGATCCCCAGATACGCAGTATTTT. Its translation is CASRLAGSPDTQYF.

V usage is TRBV3-1 (or the pseudogene TRBV3-2) and J usage is TRBJ1-4, with 10 bases lining up with TRBD1. V shed 6 bases, J shed 8 bases, and the junction held 9 bases outside the gene matches. CDR1 and CDR2 from the germline V gene are LGHDT and YNNKEL (reference sequence). This CDR3 spans 15 amino acids. CDR3 DNA sequence: TGTGCCAGCAGAACCTCAGGGACAGGGGCCGAAAAACTGTTTTTT. This translates into CASRTSGTGAEKLFF.

The rearrangement joins TRBV19 to TRBJ2-2; TRBD2 might be the D (6 bases). The V gene's germline CDR1 is LNHDA and CDR2 SQIVND (reference sequence). The CDR3 is 14 amino acids. The V end lost 11 bases, the J end lost 0 bases, and 13 bases lay between the germline ends. The CDR3: CACGDSSNTGELFF. CDR3 sequence (DNA): TGTGCCTGCGGGGATTCTTCGAACACCGGGGAGCTGTTTTTT.

The rearrangement joins TRBV29-1 to TRBJ1-2; D is undetermined. The CDR3 is made up of 13 amino acids. Trimming pared 5 bases from V and 1 base from J, leaving 11 bases between. In germline, CDR1 is SQVTM, CDR2 ANQGSEA. The CDR3 region is CSVSELVNYGYTF. The CDR3 DNA follows: TGCAGCGTTTCTGAGTTGGTTAACTATGGCTACACCTTC.

The V gene is TRBV12-3 or TRBV12-4, the J gene TRBJ1-3; D gene ambiguous. With 3 bases removed from V and 4 bases from J, the gap between germline ends came to 7 bases. The CDR3 length is 13 residues. This CDR3 reads CASSLVEGNTIYF. For the CDR3, the DNA is TGTGCCAGCAGTTTGGTAGAAGGAAACACCATATATTTT.

The chain carries TRBV27 and TRBJ1-2, with TRBD1 as a possible D gene (5 bases). The CDR3 spans 18 residues. Germline loops: CDR1 MNHEY, CDR2 SMNVEV (reference sequence). The V gene lost 7 bases and the J gene lost 2 bases, with 26 bases spanning the gap. CDR3 sequence: CASTQRGGVGVWNYGYTF. The CDR3 DNA is TGTGCCAGCACCCAGAGAGGAGGGGTGGGAGTTTGGAACTATGGCTACACCTTC.

V and J are TRBV30 and TRBJ2-5; 8 bases are a match to TRBD1. The trim removed 0 bases at V and 7 bases at J, leaving 7 bases unmatched. The CDR3 consists of 14 residues. From germline, CDR1 is GTSNPN and CDR2 SVGIG (reference sequence). The CDR3 DNA is TGTGCCTGGAGTGTGCAGGGGGCCCGTAGGACCCAGTACTTC. This sequence encodes CAWSVQGARRTQYF.

This chain connects TRBV10-3 to TRBJ2-1; D is uncertain. The germline CDR1 and CDR2 sequences are ENHRY and SYGVKD. V was cut by 8 bases and J by 3 bases, with 8 bases left in between. The CDR3 consists of 12 residues. CDR3 sequence (DNA): TGTGCCATCCAGAATATCTACAATGAGCAGTTCTTC. Translated: CAIQNIYNEQFF.

This clone was counted once. The chain recombines TRBV19 with TRBJ1-4; no reliable D call. Per the germline V gene, CDR1 is LNHDA and CDR2 is SQIVND (reference sequence). The CDR3 runs to 12 residues. Trimming removed 1 base at V and 8 bases at J, with 5 bases between. Written as DNA, the CDR3 is TGTGCCAGTAGTATAGGAGGAGAAAAACTGTTTTTT. This sequence encodes CASSIGGEKLFF.

This chain joins TRBV28 and TRBJ2-7; no firm D call. The V gene's germline CDR1 is MDHEN and CDR2 SYDVKM. This CDR3 spans 13 amino acids. Trimming stripped 1 base from V and 0 bases from J, with 4 bases between. Here the CDR3 reads CASSLSDSYEQYF. In nucleotides, the CDR3 is TGTGCCAGCAGTTTATCAGACTCCTACGAGCAGTACTTC.

In DNA form, the CDR3 reads TGTGCCAGCAGCCAAGATACGGGGGATTACAATGAGCAGTTCTTC. Protein sequence: CASSQDTGDYNEQFF. V and J are TRBV3-1 (or the pseudogene TRBV3-2) and TRBJ2-1; D is perhaps TRBD2 (6 bases). Trimming stripped 0 bases from V and 4 bases from J, with 10 bases between. Looked up from germline, CDR1 is LGHDT and CDR2 is YNNKEL (reference sequence). This CDR3 has 15 amino acids.

The chain couples TRBV7-3 to TRBJ2-3, with no clear D. The germline CDR1 and CDR2 sequences are SGHTA and FQGTGA. This CDR3 comprises 14 residues. The germline V and J ends were trimmed by 2 bases and 2 bases, with 8 bases remaining between them. The CDR3 DNA follows: TGTGCCAGCAGCTTAGCGCCCTCCACAGATACGCAGTATTTT. Its translation is CASSLAPSTDTQYF.

V and J are TRBV24-1 and TRBJ2-5; 7 positions match TRBD1. V shed 1 base, J shed 2 bases, and the junction held 6 bases outside the gene matches. Germline V gives CDR1 KGHDR, CDR2 SFDVKD. The CDR3 extends over 16 amino acids. Written as DNA, the CDR3 is TGTGCCACCAGTGATTTAATCGGGACAGAACAAGAGACCCAGTACTTC. It specifies CATSDLIGTEQETQYF.

CDR3 sequence: CAWSVKDRGNTIYF. CDR3 bases: TGTGCCTGGAGTGTAAAGGACAGGGGGAACACCATATATTTT. The V and J genes are TRBV30 and TRBJ1-3; 10 bases align to TRBD1. Germline V gene data show CDR1 as GTSNPN and CDR2 as SVGIG (reference sequence). Trimming removed 0 bases from V and 7 bases from J; junction bases left unmatched: 3. The CDR3 covers 14 residues.

This chain uses TRBV3-1 (or the pseudogene TRBV3-2) with TRBJ2-7, with TRBD1 matching 7 bases. V was clipped by 3 bases and J by 4 bases; unmatched bases: 6. Germline CDR1 and CDR2: LGHDT and YNNKEL (reference sequence). CDR3 length: 14 amino acids. CDR3 sequence reads: CASSQSGGPYEQYF. The DNA of the CDR3 is TGTGCCAGCAGCCAGTCAGGGGGACCTTACGAGCAGTACTTC.

This chain uses TRBV29-1 with TRBJ2-3; 10 positions agree with TRBD2. Trimming took 7 bases from V and 1 from J; bases not matched to a gene: 8. The CDR3 is 15 amino acids. The germline V gene encodes CDR1 SQVTM and CDR2 ANQGSEA. This CDR3 reads CSGQGSGGRTDTQYF. For the CDR3, the DNA is TGCAGCGGCCAAGGTAGCGGGGGGCGCACAGATACGCAGTATTTT.

The chain has TRBV11-2 and TRBJ1-5; D is unresolved. The germline V gene has CDR1 SGHAT and CDR2 FQNNGV. The CDR3 loop spans 13 amino acids. Trimming took 1 base from V and 4 from J, leaving 5 bases between them. Written as DNA, the CDR3 is TGTGCCAGCAGCTTAGGACTAAATCAGCCCCAGCATTTT. This sequence encodes CASSLGLNQPQHF. Variable domain in full (rest from reference TRBV11-2 and TRBJ1-5): EAGVAQSPRYKIIEKRQSVAFWCNPISGHATLYWYQQILGQGPKLLIQFQNNGVVDDSQLPKDRFSAERLKGVDSTLKIQPAKLEDSAVYLCASSLGLNQPQHFGDGTRLSIL.

The chain joins TRBV5-6 to TRBJ1-2; the D gene is possibly TRBD1 (6 bases). The CDR3 is 12 amino acids. In germline, CDR1 is SGHDT, CDR2 YYEEEE. Trimming removed 4 bases from V and 8 bases from J, with 12 bases in between. DNA of the CDR3: TGTGCCAGCAGCAGAAACGACAGGGGCTACACCTTC. This sequence encodes CASSRNDRGYTF.

CDR3 sequence: CASSQDRGRQFF. DNA for the CDR3: TGTGCCAGCAGCCAAGATCGCGGGAGGCAGTTCTTC. V and J are TRBV3-1 (or the pseudogene TRBV3-2) and TRBJ2-1, with 7 nucleotides matching TRBD2. The CDR3 is 12 amino acids. Germline CDR1 is LGHDT and CDR2 is YNNKEL (reference sequence). V lost 0 bases to trimming and J lost 12 bases; unmatched junction nucleotides: 2.

The genes are TRBV5-1 and TRBJ1-1, with D perhaps TRBD1 (6 bases). The germline gives CDR1 SGHRS, CDR2 YFSETQ. V was pared by 4 bases and J by 1 base, with 14 bases between. The CDR3 extends over 15 amino acids. The CDR3 DNA reads as TGCGCCAGCAGCCACCCTACAGGGACGAACACTGAAGCTTTCTTT. Its translation is CASSHPTGTNTEAFF.

This clone was seen just once. The chain joins TRBV14 to TRBJ2-2, with 8 bases that match TRBD1. The CDR3 spans 15 residues. J lost 4 bases, V lost 4 bases, and 5 bases had no gene match. Germline assignment: CDR1 SGHDN and CDR2 FVKESK. The CDR3 coding sequence is TGTGCCAGCAGCCTACGGACAGGGCCCACCGGGGAGCTGTTTTTT. It is translated as CASSLRTGPTGELFF.

The genes are TRBV7-9 and TRBJ2-4; TRBD1 aligns across 8 bases. Trimming removed 3 bases from V and 4 bases from J; junction bases left unmatched: 2. Germline values: CDR1 SEHNR, CDR2 FQNEAQ (reference sequence). The CDR3 spans 14 residues. CDR3 in amino acids: CASSFGQGKNIQYF. CDR3 coding DNA: TGTGCCAGCAGCTTTGGACAGGGAAAAAACATTCAGTACTTC.

The chain combines TRBV3-1 (or the pseudogene TRBV3-2) with TRBJ2-2; possibly TRBD1 for D (5 bases). The V end was cut by 8 bases, the J end by 6 bases, with 13 bases between. Germline values: CDR1 LGHDT, CDR2 YNNKEL (reference sequence). The CDR3 sequence is 13 residues long. The CDR3 reads CASGQWGSGELFF. The CDR3 DNA reads TGTGCCAGCGGACAATGGGGATCCGGGGAGCTGTTTTTT.

The genes are TRBV19 and TRBJ1-1; TRBD1 matches at 9 bases. V shed 6 bases, J shed 5 bases, and the junction held 7 bases outside the gene matches. The CDR3 is 14 residues long. From germline, CDR1 is LNHDA and CDR2 SQIVND (reference sequence). The CDR3 spells CASSRTGGVTEAFF. The CDR3 nucleotides read TGTGCCAGTAGCCGAACAGGGGGCGTAACTGAAGCTTTCTTT.

The chain employs TRBV14 and TRBJ2-7; D gene ambiguous. The CDR3 sequence is 11 residues long. Per germline, CDR1 SGHDN and CDR2 FVKESK. V gave up 3 bases and J gave up 2 bases, with 2 bases separating them. In nucleotides, the CDR3 is TGTGCCAGCAGCCACGCCTACGAGCAGTACTTC. Translated: CASSHAYEQYF.

The V and J genes are TRBV9 and TRBJ1-3; perhaps TRBD1 as D (6 bases). In germline, CDR1 is SGDLS, CDR2 YYNGEE. The CDR3 totals 16 residues. With 2 bases removed from V and 1 base from J, the gap between germline ends came to 13 bases. The CDR3 loop is CASSVNQGLSGNTIYF. The CDR3 DNA reads TGTGCCAGCAGCGTTAATCAGGGGCTGTCTGGAAACACCATATATTTT.

The chain is built from TRBV6-5 and TRBJ1-2, with 7 bases identical to TRBD1. In germline, CDR1 is MNHEY, CDR2 SVGAGI. J was trimmed by 5 bases and V by 5 bases; bases with no gene match: 8. This CDR3 contains 14 residues. This CDR3 is CASSRTQGRYGYTF. DNA for the CDR3: TGTGCCAGCAGTCGTACACAGGGGAGGTATGGCTACACCTTC.

The chain joins TRBV29-1 to TRBJ2-7; D is perhaps TRBD1 (5 bases). Per germline, CDR1 SQVTM and CDR2 ANQGSEA. V lost 5 bases to trimming and J lost 0 bases, with 14 bases between them. There are 14 residues in the CDR3. Here the CDR3 DNA reads TGCAGCGTTAGAACAGGAATGAGCTCCTACGAGCAGTACTTC. Its translation: CSVRTGMSSYEQYF.

This sequence joins TRBV6-5 and TRBJ1-2; D remains unclear. Trimming shortened V by 0 bases and J by 2 bases, and 10 bases separated the two germline ends. The CDR3 loop spans 15 amino acids. CDR1 is MNHEY, CDR2 SVGAGI, per germline. The CDR3 DNA is TGTGCCAGCAGTTACTCTGCAAGACTAAACTATGGCTACACCTTC. This gives the protein CASSYSARLNYGYTF.